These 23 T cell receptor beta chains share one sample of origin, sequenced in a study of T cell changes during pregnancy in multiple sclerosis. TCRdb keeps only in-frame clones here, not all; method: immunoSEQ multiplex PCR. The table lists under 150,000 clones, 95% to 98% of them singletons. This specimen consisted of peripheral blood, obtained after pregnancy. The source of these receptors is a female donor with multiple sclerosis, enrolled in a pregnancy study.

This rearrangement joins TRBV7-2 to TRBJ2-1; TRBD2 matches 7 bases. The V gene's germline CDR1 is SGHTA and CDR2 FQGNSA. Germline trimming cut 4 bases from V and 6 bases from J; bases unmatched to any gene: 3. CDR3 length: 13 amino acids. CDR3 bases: TGTGCCAGCAGCTCTCTAGCGGTCAATGAGCAGTTCTTC. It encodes CASSSLAVNEQFF.

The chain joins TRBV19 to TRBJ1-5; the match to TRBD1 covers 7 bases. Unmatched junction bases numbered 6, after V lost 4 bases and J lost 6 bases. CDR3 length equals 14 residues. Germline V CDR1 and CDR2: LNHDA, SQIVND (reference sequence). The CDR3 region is CASSTTGSFQPQHF. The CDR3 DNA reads TGTGCCAGTAGTACGACAGGGTCTTTTCAGCCCCAGCATTTT.

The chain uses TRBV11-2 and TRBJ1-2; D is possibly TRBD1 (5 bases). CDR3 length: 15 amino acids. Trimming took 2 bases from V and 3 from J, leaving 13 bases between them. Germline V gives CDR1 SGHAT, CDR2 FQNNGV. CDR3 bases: TGTGCCAGCAGCTTATCGTCAGGGAACTACTATGGCTACACCTTC. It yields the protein CASSLSSGNYYGYTF.

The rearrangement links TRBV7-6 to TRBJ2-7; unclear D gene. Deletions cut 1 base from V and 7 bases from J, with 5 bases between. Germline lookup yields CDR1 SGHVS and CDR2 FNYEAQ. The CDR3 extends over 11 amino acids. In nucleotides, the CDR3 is TGTGCCAGCAGCTTAGGAGAGGAGCAGTACTTC. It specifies CASSLGEEQYF.

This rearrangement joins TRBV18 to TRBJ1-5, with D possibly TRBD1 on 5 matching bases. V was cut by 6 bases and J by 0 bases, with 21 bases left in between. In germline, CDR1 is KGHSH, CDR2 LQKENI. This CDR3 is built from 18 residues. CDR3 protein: CASSTQGGLSYSNQPQHF. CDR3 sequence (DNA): TGTGCCAGCTCGACGCAGGGCGGCCTTTCCTATAGCAATCAGCCCCAGCATTTT.

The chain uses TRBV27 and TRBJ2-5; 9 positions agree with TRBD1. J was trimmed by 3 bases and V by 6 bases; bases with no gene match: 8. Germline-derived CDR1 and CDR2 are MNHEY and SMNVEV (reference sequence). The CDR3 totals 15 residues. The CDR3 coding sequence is TGTGCCAGCAGCCTAGGACAGGGGAAAAAAGAGACCCAGTACTTC. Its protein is CASSLGQGKKETQYF.

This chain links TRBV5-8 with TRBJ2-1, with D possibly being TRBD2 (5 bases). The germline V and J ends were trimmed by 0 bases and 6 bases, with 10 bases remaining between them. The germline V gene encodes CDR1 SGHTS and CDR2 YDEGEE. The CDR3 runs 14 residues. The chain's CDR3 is CASSLEEVGNEQFF. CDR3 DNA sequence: TGTGCCAGCAGCTTGGAGGAGGTGGGCAATGAGCAGTTCTTC.

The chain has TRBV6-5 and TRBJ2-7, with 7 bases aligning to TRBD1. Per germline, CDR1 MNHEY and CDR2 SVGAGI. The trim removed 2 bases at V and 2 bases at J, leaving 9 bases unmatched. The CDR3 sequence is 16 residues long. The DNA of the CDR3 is TGTGCCAGCAGTTACCGGTCACAGGGGTCGCCCTACGAGCAGTACTTC. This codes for CASSYRSQGSPYEQYF.

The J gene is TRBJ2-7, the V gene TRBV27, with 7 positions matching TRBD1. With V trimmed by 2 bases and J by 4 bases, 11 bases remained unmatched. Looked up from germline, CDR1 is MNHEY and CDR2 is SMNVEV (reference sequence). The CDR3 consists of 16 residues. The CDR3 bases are TGTGCCAGCAGTTTACGATCGACAGGGTTGGGATACGAGCAGTACTTC. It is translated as CASSLRSTGLGYEQYF.

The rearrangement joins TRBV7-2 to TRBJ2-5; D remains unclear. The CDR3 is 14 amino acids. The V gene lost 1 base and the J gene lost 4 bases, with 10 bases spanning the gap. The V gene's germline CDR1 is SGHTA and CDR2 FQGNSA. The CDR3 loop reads CASSLGGSAETQYF. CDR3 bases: TGTGCCAGCAGCTTAGGAGGCTCAGCAGAGACCCAGTACTTC.

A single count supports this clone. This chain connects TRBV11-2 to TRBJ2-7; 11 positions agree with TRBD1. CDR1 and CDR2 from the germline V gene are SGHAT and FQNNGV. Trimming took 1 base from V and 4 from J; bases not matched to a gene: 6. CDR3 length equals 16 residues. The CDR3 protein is CASSLGPGTGGYEQYF. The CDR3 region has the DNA TGTGCCAGCAGCTTAGGCCCCGGGACAGGGGGGTACGAGCAGTACTTC.

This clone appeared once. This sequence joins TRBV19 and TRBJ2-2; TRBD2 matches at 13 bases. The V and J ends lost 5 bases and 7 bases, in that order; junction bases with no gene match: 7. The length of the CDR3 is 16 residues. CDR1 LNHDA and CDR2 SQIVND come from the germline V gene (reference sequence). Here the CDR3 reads CASSGLAGDVGGELFF. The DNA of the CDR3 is TGTGCCAGTAGTGGACTAGCGGGAGACGTCGGCGGGGAGCTGTTTTTT.

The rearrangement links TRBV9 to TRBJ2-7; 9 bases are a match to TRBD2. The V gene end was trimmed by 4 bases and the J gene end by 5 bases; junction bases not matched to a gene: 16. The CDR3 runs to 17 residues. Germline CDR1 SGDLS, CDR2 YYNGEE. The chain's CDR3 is CASSPRGSGSAQHEQYF. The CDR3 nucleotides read TGTGCCAGCAGCCCCCGCGGTAGCGGGAGTGCTCAGCACGAGCAGTACTTC.

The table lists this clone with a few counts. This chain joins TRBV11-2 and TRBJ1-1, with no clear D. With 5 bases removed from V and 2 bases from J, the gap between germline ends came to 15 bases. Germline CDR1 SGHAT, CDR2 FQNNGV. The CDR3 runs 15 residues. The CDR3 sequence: CASSNSGNSNTEAFF. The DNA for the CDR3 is TGTGCCAGCAGCAATTCCGGGAATTCCAACACTGAAGCTTTCTTT. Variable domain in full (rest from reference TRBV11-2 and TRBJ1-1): EAGVAQSPRYKIIEKRQSVAFWCNPISGHATLYWYQQILGQGPKLLIQFQNNGVVDDSQLPKDRFSAERLKGVDSTLKIQPAKLEDSAVYLCASSNSGNSNTEAFFGQGTRLTVV.

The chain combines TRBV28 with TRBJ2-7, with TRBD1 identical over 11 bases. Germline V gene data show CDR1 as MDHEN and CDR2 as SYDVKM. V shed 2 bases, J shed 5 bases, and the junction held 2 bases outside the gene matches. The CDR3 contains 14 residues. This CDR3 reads CASSLGDRGDEQYF. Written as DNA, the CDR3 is TGTGCCAGCAGTTTAGGGGACAGGGGGGACGAGCAGTACTTC.

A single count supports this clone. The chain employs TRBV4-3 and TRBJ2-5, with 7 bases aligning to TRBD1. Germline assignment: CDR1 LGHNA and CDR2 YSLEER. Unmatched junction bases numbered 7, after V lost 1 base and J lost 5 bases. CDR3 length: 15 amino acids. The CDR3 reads CASSQVAGGRETQYF. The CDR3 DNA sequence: TGCGCCAGCAGCCAAGTGGCAGGGGGACGGGAGACCCAGTACTTC.

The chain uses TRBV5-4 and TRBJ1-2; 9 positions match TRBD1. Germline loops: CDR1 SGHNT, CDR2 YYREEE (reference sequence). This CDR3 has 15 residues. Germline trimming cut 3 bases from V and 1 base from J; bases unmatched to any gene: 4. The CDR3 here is CASSWGQGGNYGYTF. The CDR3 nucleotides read TGTGCCAGCAGCTGGGGACAGGGAGGTAACTATGGCTACACCTTC. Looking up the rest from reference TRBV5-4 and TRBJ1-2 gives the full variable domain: ETGVTQSPTHLIKTRGQQVTLRCSSQSGHNTVSWYQQALGQGPQFIFQYYREEENGRGNFPPRFSGLQFPNYSSELNVNALELDDSALYLCASSWGQGGNYGYTFGSGTRLTVV.

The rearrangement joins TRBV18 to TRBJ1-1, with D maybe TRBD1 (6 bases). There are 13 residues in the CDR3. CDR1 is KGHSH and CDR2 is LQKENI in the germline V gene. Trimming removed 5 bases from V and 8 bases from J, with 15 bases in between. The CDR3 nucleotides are TGTGCCAGCTCAGCACTAGGGACAAGGGAAGCTTTCTTT. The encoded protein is CASSALGTREAFF.

In DNA form, the CDR3 reads TGTGCCAGCAGCCCGGAGTACTCTGACACAGATACGCAGTATTTT. Protein: CASSPEYSDTDTQYF. The V and J genes are TRBV2 and TRBJ2-3; D remains ambiguous. This CDR3 spans 15 amino acids. Germline V gives CDR1 SNHLY, CDR2 FYNNEI. Between the trimmed V and J ends, which lost 6 bases and 2 bases, there was a span of 15 bases.

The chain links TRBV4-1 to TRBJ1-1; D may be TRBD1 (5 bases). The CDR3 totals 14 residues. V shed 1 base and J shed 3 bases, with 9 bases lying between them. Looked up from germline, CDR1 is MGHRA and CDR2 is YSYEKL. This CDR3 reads CASSQVSGYTEAFF. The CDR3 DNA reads TGCGCCAGCAGCCAAGTTTCAGGGTACACTGAAGCTTTCTTT.

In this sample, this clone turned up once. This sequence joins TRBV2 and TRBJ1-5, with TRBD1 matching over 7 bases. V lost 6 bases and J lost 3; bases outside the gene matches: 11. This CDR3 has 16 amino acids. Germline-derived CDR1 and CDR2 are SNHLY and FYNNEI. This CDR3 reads CASSRDSQLFNQPQHF. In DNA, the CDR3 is TGTGCCAGCAGCCGGGACAGCCAATTATTCAATCAGCCCCAGCATTTT.

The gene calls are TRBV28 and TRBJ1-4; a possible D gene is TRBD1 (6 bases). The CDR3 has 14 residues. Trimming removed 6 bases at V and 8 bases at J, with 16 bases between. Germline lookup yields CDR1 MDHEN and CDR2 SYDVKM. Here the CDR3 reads CASSLRAGAEKLFF. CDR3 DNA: TGTGCCAGCAGCCTACGGGCAGGGGCGGAAAAACTGTTTTTT. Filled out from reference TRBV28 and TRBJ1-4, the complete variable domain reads DVKVTQSSRYLVKRTGEKVFLECVQDMDHENMFWYRQDPGLGLRLIYFSYDVKMKEKGDIPEGYSVSREKKERFSLILESASTNQTSMYLCASSLRAGAEKLFFGSGTQLSVL.

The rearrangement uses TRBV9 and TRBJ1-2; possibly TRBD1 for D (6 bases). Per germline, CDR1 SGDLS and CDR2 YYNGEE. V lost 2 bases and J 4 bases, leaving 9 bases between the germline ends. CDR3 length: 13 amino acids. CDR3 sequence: CASSVRDIYGYTF. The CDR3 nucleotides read TGTGCCAGCAGCGTTAGGGACATCTATGGCTACACCTTC.